The 15 T cell receptor beta chains given below trace back to one sample, sequenced in a study of T cell repertoires in cytomegalovirus infection. TCRdb reprocessed the reads via MiXCR and lists one record per CDR3 protein. Of 200,000 to 300,000 distinct CDR3 sequences in the sample, roughly 13% were seen once. Sequenced: PBMCs. The receptors derive from a human donor in good health (CMV status not recorded). Some clones in this sample may be carry-over from other donors' samples.

This clonotype was seen a few times. The chain recombines TRBV2 with TRBJ2-1, with D uncertain. CDR3 length: 13 amino acids. V was pared by 6 bases and J by 9 bases, with 15 bases between. CDR1 is SNHLY and CDR2 is FYNNEI in the germline V gene. The CDR3 DNA reads TGTGCCAGCAGATTAAGGGTGCCCTTTGAGCAGTTCTTC. Encoded protein: CASRLRVPFEQFF.

This clonotype occurred many times. The chain uses TRBV7-3 and TRBJ2-2; no clear D. V was cut by 5 bases and J by 5 bases, with 9 bases left in between. The CDR3 is 13 amino acids. Germline V gene lookup returns CDR1 SGHTA and CDR2 FQGTGA. The chain's CDR3 is CASSPDFTGELFF. DNA for the CDR3: TGTGCCAGCAGCCCCGACTTTACCGGGGAGCTGTTTTTT.

This clonotype was recorded at least ten times. The rearrangement uses TRBV7-6 and TRBJ1-1; D is undetermined. The germline CDR1 and CDR2 sequences are SGHVS and FNYEAQ. The CDR3 spans 14 residues. The germline V and J ends were trimmed by 5 bases and 2 bases, with 12 bases remaining between them. Written as DNA, the CDR3 is TGTGCCAGCAGCCCCTGGCGGTCAAACACTGAAGCTTTCTTT. Amino acids: CASSPWRSNTEAFF.

This clonotype was recorded at least ten times. The chain employs TRBV7-2 and TRBJ2-3; 15 bases line up with TRBD2. The V gene end was trimmed by 2 bases and the J gene end by 2 bases; junction bases not matched to a gene: 8. The CDR3 is 19 amino acids. From germline, CDR1 is SGHTA and CDR2 FQGNSA. CDR3 nucleotide sequence: TGTGCCAGCAGCTTAAGGGGACTAGCGGGGGGCCCCCTCACAGATACGCAGTATTTT. Protein sequence: CASSLRGLAGGPLTDTQYF.

The chain joins TRBV9 to TRBJ2-3; D unclear. Germline values: CDR1 SGDLS, CDR2 YYNGEE. This CDR3 has 12 amino acids. Trimming shortened V by 3 bases and J by 5 bases, and 7 bases separated the two germline ends. CDR3 nucleotide sequence: TGTGCCAGCAGCGCGTTTGGAGATACGCAGTATTTT. As protein: CASSAFGDTQYF.

The table lists this clonotype with many counts. CDR3 in amino acids: CASSLSAGAAPYEQYF. The CDR3 DNA sequence: TGTGCCAGCAGTTTATCAGCAGGGGCTGCGCCCTACGAGCAGTACTTC. The chain links TRBV27 to TRBJ2-7; weak D call: TRBD1 (6 bases). Germline CDR1 and CDR2: MNHEY and SMNVEV (reference sequence). Trimming removed 0 bases from V and 2 bases from J, with 14 bases in between. The CDR3 is 16 residues long.

The DNA for the CDR3 is TGTGCCAGCAGCCCCCGTGGACTAGCGGGGGGCACGAGCTCCTACAATGAGCAGTTCTTC. Amino acid sequence: CASSPRGLAGGTSSYNEQFF. The chain carries TRBV9 and TRBJ2-1, with 14 bases matching TRBD2. The CDR3 has 20 amino acids. The junction had 12 bases not matched to a gene; V was cut back by 4 bases and J by 0 bases. The V gene's germline CDR1 is SGDLS and CDR2 YYNGEE.

This clonotype came up a few times. This rearrangement joins TRBV14 to TRBJ2-1, with a weak D call TRBD2 (7 bases). In germline, CDR1 is SGHDN, CDR2 FVKESK. Trimming removed 4 bases at V and 1 base at J, with 11 bases between. The CDR3 is 15 amino acids. CDR3 in DNA: TGTGCCAGCAGCCGTGGGGGGGCATCCTACAATGAGCAGTTCTTC. Translation gives CASSRGGASYNEQFF.

This clonotype was counted between two and nine times. The V gene is TRBV2, the J gene TRBJ2-5; TRBD1 matches 7 bases. Germline values: CDR1 SNHLY, CDR2 FYNNEI. The CDR3 runs 12 residues. The J segment lost 5 bases and the V segment lost 6 bases, leaving 3 bases of the junction unmatched. Here the CDR3 reads CASRSQGETQYF. CDR3 coding DNA: TGTGCCAGCAGATCACAGGGGGAGACCCAGTACTTC.

In its sample, this clonotype was seen many times. The rearrangement links TRBV7-2 to TRBJ2-7; D tentatively fits TRBD1 or TRBD2 (5 bases each). In germline, CDR1 is SGHTA, CDR2 FQGNSA. V lost 5 bases, J lost 5 bases, and 13 bases lay in between. The CDR3 is 13 residues long. The CDR3 here is CASSAAWDHEQYF. DNA of the CDR3: TGTGCCAGCAGCGCAGCCTGGGACCACGAGCAGTACTTC.

This clonotype was seen ten or more times. This rearrangement joins TRBV7-3 to TRBJ2-1, with D possibly being TRBD2 (6 bases). CDR1 SGHTA and CDR2 FQGTGA come from the germline V gene. The CDR3 has 14 residues. V gave up 5 bases and J gave up 13 bases, with 21 bases separating them. The CDR3 sequence is CASSLATLASPQFF. DNA of the CDR3: TGTGCCAGCAGCCTAGCAACCCTAGCGTCTCCTCAGTTCTTC.

This clonotype was counted many times. The V gene is TRBV4-1, the J gene TRBJ1-2, with unresolved D. CDR3 size: 11 residues. The germline V gene encodes CDR1 MGHRA and CDR2 YSYEKL. V dropped 3 bases and J dropped 6 bases, with 5 bases sitting between them. CDR3 nucleotide sequence: TGCGCCAGCAGCCATGGGGATGGCTACACCTTC. This codes for CASSHGDGYTF.

The genes are TRBV2 and TRBJ2-2, with D possibly being TRBD1 or TRBD2 (5 bases each). The CDR3 loop spans 14 amino acids. CDR1 is SNHLY and CDR2 is FYNNEI in the germline V gene. Deletions cut 6 bases from V and 6 bases from J, with 14 bases between. CDR3 DNA sequence: TGTGCCAGCAGACCGGACCGAGGGGCCGGGGAGCTGTTTTTT. Translating gives CASRPDRGAGELFF.

This clonotype has a count of ten or more. V and J are TRBV7-2 and TRBJ2-7, with D perhaps being TRBD1 or TRBD2 (6 bases each). The CDR3 is 15 residues long. CDR1 and CDR2 (germline): SGHTA, FQGNSA. Trimming left V 1 base short and J 2 bases short, with 12 bases between. CDR3 DNA sequence: TGTGCCAGCAGCTTAGTGAGGGGGGCTACCTACGAGCAGTACTTC. Its protein product is CASSLVRGATYEQYF.

This clonotype was observed many times. The J gene is TRBJ1-1, the V gene TRBV28; weak D call: TRBD1 (6 bases). The V end lost 6 bases, the J end lost 4 bases, and 6 bases lay between the germline ends. CDR3 length: 11 residues. Germline V gives CDR1 MDHEN, CDR2 SYDVKM. The CDR3 DNA reads TGTGCCAGCAGGGGGGCCACTGAAGCTTTCTTT. Translation: CASRGATEAFF.